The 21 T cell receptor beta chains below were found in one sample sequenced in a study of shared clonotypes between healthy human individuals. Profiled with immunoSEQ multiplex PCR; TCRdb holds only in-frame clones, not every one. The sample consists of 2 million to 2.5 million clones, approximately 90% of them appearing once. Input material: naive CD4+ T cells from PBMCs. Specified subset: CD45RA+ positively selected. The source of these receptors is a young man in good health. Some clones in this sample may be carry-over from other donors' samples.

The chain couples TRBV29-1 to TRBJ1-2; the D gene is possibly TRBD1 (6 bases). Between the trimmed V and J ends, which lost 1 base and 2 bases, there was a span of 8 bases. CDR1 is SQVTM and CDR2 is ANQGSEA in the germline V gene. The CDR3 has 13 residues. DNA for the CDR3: TGCAGCGTTGAAGGGGACATAAACTATGGCTACACCTTC. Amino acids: CSVEGDINYGYTF.

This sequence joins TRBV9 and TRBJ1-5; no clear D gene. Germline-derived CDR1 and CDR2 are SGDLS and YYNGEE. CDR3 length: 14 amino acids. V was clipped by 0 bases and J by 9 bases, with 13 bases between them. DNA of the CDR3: TGTGCCAGCAGCGTAGGGGTCGGTGTGGGGCCCCAGCATTTT. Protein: CASSVGVGVGPQHF. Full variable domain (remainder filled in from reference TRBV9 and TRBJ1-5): DSGVTQTPKHLITATGQRVTLRCSPRSGDLSVYWYQQSLDQGLQFLIQYYNGEERAKGNILERFSAQQFPDLHSELNLSSLELGDSALYFCASSVGVGVGPQHFGDGTRLSIL.

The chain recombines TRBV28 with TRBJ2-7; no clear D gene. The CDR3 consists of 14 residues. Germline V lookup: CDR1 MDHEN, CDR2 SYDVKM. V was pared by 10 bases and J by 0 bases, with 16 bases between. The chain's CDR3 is CATIWVTSSYEQYF. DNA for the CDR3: TGTGCCACCATATGGGTTACAAGCTCCTACGAGCAGTACTTC.

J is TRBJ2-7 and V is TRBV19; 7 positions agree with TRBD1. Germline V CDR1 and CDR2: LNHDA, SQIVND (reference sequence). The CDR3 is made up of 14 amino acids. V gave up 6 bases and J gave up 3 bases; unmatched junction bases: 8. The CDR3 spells CASRGQDSRYEQYF. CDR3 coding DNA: TGTGCCAGTAGAGGACAGGACAGTCGCTACGAGCAGTACTTC.

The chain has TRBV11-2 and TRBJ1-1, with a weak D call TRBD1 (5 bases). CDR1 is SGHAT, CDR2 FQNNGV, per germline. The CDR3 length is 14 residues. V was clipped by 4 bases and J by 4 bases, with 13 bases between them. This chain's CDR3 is CASSSLTVFTEAFF. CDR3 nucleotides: TGTGCCAGCAGCTCCTTGACAGTCTTCACTGAAGCTTTCTTT.

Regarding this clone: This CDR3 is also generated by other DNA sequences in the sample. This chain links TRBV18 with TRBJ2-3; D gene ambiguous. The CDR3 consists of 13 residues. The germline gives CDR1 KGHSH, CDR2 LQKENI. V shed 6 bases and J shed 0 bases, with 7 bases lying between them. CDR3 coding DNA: TGTGCCAGCTCCCCCCCCAGCACAGATACGCAGTATTTT. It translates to CASSPPSTDTQYF.

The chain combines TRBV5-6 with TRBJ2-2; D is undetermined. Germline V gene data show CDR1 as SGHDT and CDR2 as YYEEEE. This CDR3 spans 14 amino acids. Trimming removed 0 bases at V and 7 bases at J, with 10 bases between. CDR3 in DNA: TGTGCCAGCAGCTTGGGGATCCTGGGCGGGGAGCTGTTTTTT. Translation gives CASSLGILGGELFF.

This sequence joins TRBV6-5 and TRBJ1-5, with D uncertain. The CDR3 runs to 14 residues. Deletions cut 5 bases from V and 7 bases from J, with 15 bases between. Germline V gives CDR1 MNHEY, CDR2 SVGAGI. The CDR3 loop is CASSHGQTAQPQHF. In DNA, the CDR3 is TGTGCCAGCAGTCACGGGCAAACCGCCCAGCCCCAGCATTTT.

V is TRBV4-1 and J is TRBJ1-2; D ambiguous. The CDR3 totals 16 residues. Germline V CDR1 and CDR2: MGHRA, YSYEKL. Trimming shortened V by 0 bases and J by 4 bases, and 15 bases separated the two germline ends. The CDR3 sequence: CASSQDSGVFGYGYTF. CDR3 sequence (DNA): TGCGCCAGCAGCCAAGATTCAGGCGTGTTCGGCTATGGCTACACCTTC.

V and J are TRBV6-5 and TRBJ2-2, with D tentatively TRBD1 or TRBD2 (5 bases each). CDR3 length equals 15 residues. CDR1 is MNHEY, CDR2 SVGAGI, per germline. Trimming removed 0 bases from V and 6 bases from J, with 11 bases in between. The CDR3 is CASSYSGPAAGELFF. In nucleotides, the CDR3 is TGTGCCAGCAGTTACTCGGGACCGGCAGCCGGGGAGCTGTTTTTT.

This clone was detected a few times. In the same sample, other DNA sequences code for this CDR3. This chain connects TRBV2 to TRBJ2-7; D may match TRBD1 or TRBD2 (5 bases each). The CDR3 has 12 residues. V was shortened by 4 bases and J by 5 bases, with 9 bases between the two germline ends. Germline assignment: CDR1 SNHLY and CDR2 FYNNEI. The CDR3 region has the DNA TGTGCCAGCAGTGCTGAGGGGCACGAGCAGTACTTC. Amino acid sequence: CASSAEGHEQYF. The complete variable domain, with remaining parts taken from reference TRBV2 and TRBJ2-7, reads EPEVTQTPSHQVTQMGQEVILRCVPISNHLYFYWYRQILGQKVEFLVSFYNNEISEKSEIFDDQFSVERPDGSNFTLKIRSTKLEDSAMYFCASSAEGHEQYFGPGTRLTVT.

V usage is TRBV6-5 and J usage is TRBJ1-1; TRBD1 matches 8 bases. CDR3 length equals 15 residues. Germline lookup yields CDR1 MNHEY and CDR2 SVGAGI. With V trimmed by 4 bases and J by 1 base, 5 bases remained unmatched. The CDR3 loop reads CASSSPGTGNTEAFF. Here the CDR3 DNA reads TGTGCCAGCAGTTCCCCTGGGACAGGGAACACTGAAGCTTTCTTT.

The DNA for the CDR3 is TGCAGCGTTGAAGAGACCGGGGGCTGGGGCTACACCTTC. The encoded protein is CSVEETGGWGYTF. The genes are TRBV29-1 and TRBJ1-2; TRBD1 is a possible D gene (6 bases). V was shortened by 0 bases and J by 8 bases, with 13 bases between the two germline ends. CDR3 length: 13 residues. From germline, CDR1 is SQVTM and CDR2 ANQGSEA.

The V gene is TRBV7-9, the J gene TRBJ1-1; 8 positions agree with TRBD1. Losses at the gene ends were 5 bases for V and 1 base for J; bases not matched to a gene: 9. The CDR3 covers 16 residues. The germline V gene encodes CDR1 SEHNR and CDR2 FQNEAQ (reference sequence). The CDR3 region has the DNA TGTGCCAGCAGCCAGCAGGGGGGGACAGGGAACACTGAAGCTTTCTTT. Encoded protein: CASSQQGGTGNTEAFF. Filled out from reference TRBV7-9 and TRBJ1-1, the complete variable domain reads DTGVSQNPRHKITKRGQNVTFRCDPISEHNRLYWYRQTLGQGPEFLTYFQNEAQLEKSRLLSDRFSAERPKGSFSTLEIQRTEQGDSAMYLCASSQQGGTGNTEAFFGQGTRLTVV.

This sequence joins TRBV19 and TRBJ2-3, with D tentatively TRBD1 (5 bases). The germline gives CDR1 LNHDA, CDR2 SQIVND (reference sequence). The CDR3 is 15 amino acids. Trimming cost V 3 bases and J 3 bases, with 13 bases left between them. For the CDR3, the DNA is TGTGCCAGTAGTATCTCAGGGTTCGGGACAGATACGCAGTATTTT. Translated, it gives CASSISGFGTDTQYF.

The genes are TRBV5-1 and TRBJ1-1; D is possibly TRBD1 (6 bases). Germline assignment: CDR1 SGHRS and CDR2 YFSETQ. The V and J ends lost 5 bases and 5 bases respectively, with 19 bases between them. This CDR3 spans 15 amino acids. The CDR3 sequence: CASSSMTGGGTEAFF. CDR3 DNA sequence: TGCGCCAGCAGTTCGATGACAGGCGGAGGGACTGAAGCTTTCTTT.

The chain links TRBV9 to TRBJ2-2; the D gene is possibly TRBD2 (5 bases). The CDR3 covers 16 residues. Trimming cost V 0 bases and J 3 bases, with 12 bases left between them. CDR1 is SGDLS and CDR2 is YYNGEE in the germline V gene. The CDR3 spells CASSVGASRYTGELFF. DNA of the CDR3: TGTGCCAGCAGCGTAGGGGCTAGCCGATACACCGGGGAGCTGTTTTTT.

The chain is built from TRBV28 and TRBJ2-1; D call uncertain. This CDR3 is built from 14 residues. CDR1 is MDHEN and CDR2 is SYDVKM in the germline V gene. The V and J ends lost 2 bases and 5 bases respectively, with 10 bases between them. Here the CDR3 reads CASSLPGPHNEQFF. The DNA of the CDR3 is TGTGCCAGCAGTTTACCCGGGCCCCACAATGAGCAGTTCTTC.

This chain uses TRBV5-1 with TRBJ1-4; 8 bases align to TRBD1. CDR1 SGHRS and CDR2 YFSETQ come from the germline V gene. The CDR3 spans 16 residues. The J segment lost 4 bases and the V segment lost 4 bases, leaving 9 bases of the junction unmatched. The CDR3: CASSVGRGLGNEKLFF. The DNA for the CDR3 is TGCGCCAGCAGCGTGGGCAGGGGGCTGGGTAATGAAAAACTGTTTTTT.

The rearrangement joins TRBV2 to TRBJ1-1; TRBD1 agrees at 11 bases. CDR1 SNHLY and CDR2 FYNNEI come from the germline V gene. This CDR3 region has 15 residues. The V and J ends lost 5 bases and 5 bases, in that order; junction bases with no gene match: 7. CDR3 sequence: CASSLGQGGKTEAFF. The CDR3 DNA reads TGTGCCAGCAGTCTGGGACAGGGGGGAAAGACTGAAGCTTTCTTT.

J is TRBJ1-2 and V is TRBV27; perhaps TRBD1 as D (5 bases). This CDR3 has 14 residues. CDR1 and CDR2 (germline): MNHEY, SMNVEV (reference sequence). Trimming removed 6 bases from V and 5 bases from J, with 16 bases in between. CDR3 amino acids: CASSPAGARYGYTF. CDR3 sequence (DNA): TGTGCCAGCAGCCCCGCCGGGGCTAGATATGGCTACACCTTC.